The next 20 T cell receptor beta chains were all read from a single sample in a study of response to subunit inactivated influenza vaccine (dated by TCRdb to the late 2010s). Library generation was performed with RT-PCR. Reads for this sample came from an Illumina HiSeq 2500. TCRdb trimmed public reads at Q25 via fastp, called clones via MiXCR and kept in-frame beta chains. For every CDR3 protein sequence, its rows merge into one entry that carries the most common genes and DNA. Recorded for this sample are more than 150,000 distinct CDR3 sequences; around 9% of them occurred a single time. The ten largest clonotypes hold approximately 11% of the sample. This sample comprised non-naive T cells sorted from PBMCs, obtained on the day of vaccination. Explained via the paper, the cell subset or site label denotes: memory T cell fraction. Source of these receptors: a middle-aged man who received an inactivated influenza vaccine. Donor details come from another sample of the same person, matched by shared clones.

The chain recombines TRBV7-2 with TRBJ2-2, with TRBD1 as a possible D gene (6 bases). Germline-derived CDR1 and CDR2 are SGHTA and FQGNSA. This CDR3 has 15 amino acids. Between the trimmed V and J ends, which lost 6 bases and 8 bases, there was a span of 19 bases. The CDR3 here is CASRSRMRGKGELFF. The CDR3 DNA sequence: TGTGCCAGCAGGTCCCGGATGAGGGGGAAGGGGGAGCTGTTTTTT.

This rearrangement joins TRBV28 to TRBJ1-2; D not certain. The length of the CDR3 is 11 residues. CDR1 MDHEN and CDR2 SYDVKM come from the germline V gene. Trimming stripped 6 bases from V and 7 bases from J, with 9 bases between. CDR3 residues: CASSSPGGYTF. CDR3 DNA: TGTGCCAGCAGCTCCCCCGGTGGCTACACCTTC.

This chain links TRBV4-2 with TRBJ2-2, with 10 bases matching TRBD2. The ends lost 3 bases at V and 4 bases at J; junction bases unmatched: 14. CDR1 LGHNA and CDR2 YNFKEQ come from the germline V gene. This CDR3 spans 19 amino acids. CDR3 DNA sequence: TGTGCCAGCAGCCATGGCGTGCTAGCGGGGGCACGAGCCACCGGGGAGCTGTTTTTT. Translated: CASSHGVLAGARATGELFF.

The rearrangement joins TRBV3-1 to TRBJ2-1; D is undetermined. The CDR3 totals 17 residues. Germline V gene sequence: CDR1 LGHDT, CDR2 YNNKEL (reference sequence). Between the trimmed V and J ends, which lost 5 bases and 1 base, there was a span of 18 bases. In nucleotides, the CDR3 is TGTGCCAGCAGCGGGGTGCTGGCCGAGACTTCCTACAATGAGCAGTTCTTC. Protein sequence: CASSGVLAETSYNEQFF.

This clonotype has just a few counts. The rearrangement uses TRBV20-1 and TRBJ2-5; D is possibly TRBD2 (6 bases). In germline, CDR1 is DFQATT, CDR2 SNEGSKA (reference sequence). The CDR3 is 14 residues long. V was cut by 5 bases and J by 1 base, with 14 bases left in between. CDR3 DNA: TGCAGTGCTTTCGGGACGGGGGTCCAAGAGACCCAGTACTTC. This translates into CSAFGTGVQETQYF.

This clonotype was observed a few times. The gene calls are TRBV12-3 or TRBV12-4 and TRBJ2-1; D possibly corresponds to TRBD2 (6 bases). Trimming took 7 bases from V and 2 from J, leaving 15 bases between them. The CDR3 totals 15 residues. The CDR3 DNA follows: TGTGCCAGCACCCAGACCCGGACTACCTACAATGAGCAGTTCTTC. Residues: CASTQTRTTYNEQFF.

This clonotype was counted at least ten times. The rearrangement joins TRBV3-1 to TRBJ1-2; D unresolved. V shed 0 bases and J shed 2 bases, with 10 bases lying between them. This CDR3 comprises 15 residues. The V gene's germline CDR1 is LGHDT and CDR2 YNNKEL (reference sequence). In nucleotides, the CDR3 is TGTGCCAGCAGCCAAGACACTATTAGAAACTATGGCTACACCTTC. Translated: CASSQDTIRNYGYTF.

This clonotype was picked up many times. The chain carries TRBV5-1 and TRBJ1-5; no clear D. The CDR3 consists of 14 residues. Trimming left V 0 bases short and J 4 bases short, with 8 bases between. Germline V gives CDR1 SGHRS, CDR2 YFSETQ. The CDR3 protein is CASSLAGSNQPQHF. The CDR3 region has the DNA TGCGCCAGCAGCTTGGCTGGGAGTAATCAGCCCCAGCATTTT. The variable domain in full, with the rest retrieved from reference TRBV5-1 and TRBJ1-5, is KAGVTQTPRYLIKTRGQQVTLSCSPISGHRSVSWYQQTPGQGLQFLFEYFSETQRNKGNFPGRFSGRQFSNSRSEMNVSTLELGDSALYLCASSLAGSNQPQHFGDGTRLSIL.

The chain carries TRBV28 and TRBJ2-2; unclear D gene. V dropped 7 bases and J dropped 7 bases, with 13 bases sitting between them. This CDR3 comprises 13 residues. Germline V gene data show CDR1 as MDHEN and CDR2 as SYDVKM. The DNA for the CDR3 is TGTGCCAGCACAGAAGGGTTGGTCGGGGAGCTGTTTTTT. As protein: CASTEGLVGELFF.

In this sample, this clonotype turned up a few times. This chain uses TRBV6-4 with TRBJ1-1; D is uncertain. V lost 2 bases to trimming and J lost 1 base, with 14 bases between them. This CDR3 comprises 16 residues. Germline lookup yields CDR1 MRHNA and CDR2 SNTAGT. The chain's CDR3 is CASSDSFLPPNTEAFF. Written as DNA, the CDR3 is TGTGCCAGCAGTGACAGTTTTTTGCCCCCGAACACTGAAGCTTTCTTT.

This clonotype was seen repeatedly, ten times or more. The CDR3 is CASSQGSSGGSADTQYF. CDR3 nucleotide sequence: TGCGCCAGCAGCCAAGGGAGTAGCGGGGGTTCTGCAGATACGCAGTATTTT. This chain joins TRBV4-3 and TRBJ2-3, with 9 bases that match TRBD2. Germline V gives CDR1 LGHNA, CDR2 YSLEER. The CDR3 runs to 17 residues. V was pared by 1 base and J by 4 bases, with 9 bases of the junction left unmatched.

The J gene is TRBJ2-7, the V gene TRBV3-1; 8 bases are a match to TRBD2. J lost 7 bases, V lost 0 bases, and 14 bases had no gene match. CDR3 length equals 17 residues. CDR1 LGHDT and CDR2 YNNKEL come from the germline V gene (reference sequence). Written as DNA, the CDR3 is TGTGCCAGCAGCCAAGAGATAACGAGCGGGAGTGCGGAGGAGCAGTACTTC. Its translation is CASSQEITSGSAEEQYF.

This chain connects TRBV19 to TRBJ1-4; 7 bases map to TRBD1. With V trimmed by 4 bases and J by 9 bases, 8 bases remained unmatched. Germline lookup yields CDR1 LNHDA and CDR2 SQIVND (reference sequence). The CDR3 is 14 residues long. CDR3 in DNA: TGTGCCAGTAGTAGGGACTCCAGGGGGAAAAAACTGTTTTTT. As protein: CASSRDSRGKKLFF.

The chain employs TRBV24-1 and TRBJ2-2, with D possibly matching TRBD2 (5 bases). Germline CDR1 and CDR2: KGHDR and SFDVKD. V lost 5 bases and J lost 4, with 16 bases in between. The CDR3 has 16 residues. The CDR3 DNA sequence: TGTGCCACCAGTGGTACGGACTTTACCCCCACCGGGGAGCTGTTTTTT. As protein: CATSGTDFTPTGELFF.

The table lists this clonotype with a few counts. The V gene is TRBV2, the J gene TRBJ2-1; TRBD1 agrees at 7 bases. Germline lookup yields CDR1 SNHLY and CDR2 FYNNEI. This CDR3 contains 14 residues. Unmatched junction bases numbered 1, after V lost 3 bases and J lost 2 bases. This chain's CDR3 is CASSDQGAYNEQFF. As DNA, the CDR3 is TGTGCCAGCAGTGACCAGGGGGCCTACAATGAGCAGTTCTTC.

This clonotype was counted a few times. CDR3 sequence (DNA): TGTGCCAGCAGTGAAGTGGGGATAGCCCTGAACACTGAAGCTTTCTTT. Amino acids: CASSEVGIALNTEAFF. The chain employs TRBV2 and TRBJ1-1, with D hard to call. The V gene lost 1 base and the J gene lost 0 bases, with 12 bases spanning the gap. Germline CDR1 and CDR2: SNHLY and FYNNEI. This CDR3 contains 16 residues.

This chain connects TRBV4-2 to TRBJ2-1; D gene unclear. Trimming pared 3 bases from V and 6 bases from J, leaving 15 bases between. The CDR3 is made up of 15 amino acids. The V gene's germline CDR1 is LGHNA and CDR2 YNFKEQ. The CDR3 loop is CASSHTALDGNEQFF. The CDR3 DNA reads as TGTGCCAGCAGCCACACTGCTTTGGATGGCAATGAGCAGTTCTTC.

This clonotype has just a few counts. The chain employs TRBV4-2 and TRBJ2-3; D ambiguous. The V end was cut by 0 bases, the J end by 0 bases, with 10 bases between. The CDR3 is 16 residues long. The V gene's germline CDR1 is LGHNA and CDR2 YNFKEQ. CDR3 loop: CASSQDAASSTDTQYF. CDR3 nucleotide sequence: TGTGCCAGCAGCCAAGATGCGGCCTCTAGCACAGATACGCAGTATTTT.

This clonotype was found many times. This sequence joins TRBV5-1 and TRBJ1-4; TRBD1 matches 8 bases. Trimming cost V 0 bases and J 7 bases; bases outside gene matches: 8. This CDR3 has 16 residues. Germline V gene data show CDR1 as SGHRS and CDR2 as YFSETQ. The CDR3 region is CASSLGQGMRGEKLFF. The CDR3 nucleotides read TGCGCCAGCAGCTTGGGACAGGGGATGCGTGGTGAAAAACTGTTTTTT.

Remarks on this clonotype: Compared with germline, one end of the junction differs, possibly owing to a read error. The CDR3 here is CARSSTSGDWGNYNEQFF. The DNA of the CDR3 is TGTGCCCGCAGCTCGACTAGCGGGGACTGGGGCAATTACAATGAGCAGTTCTTC. The chain has TRBV7-1 and TRBJ2-1; 11 positions agree with TRBD2. TRBV7-1 belongs to the ORF category, with a function that is uncertain. The CDR3 consists of 18 residues.